Listed below are T cell receptor beta chains from one sample, sequenced in a study of blood T cells in healthy people across ages. TCRdb reprocessed the 5' RACE reads via MiXCR and lists one record per CDR3 protein. The sample consists of fewer than 1.5 million distinct CDR3 sequences, 42% of them appearing once. The source material was blood. The receptors shown here come from a woman in her late teens or twenties in good health. The CDR3 runs from the conserved cysteine through the conserved F or W. The D gene is left open where the match is weak. Size is omitted from some rows. Given values are once, few, many or a class for expanded clones.

j_gene | v_gene | d_gene | abundance | CDR3nt | CDR3aa
TRBJ2-3 | TRBV20-1 | - | - | TGCAGCGCCGAGGGGTCCACAGATACGCAGTATTTT | CSAEGSTDTQYF
TRBJ2-7 | TRBV21-1 | - | few | TGTGCCAGCAGCAAAGTCTCTAGCGGGATTTACGAGCAGTACTTC | CASSKVSSGIYEQYF
TRBJ1-1 | TRBV2 | TRBD1 | few | TGTGCCAGCAGTCCTCTTACCACGACAGGGCGAGCTTTCTTT | CASSPLTTTGRAFF
TRBJ2-3 | TRBV3-1 | - | - | TGTGCCAGCAGCCAAGAAGACTTGGCAGATACGCAGTATTTT | CASSQEDLADTQYF
TRBJ2-7 | TRBV20-1 | - | - | TGCAGTGCTAGAGATGCGGAGGGCTGGGTCGAGCAGTACTTC | CSARDAEGWVEQYF
TRBJ2-1 | TRBV2 | TRBD1 | - | TGTGCCAGCACCGGACAGGGGGCGGCAAATGAGCAGTTCTTC | CASTGQGAANEQFF
TRBJ2-7 | TRBV27 | - | - | TGTGCCAGCAGTTCATGGGGGTCAGCGTACGAGCAGTACTTC | CASSSWGSAYEQYF
TRBJ1-2 | TRBV27 | - | - | TGTGCCAGCAGTTTATCGGGCAGTGGGAACTATGGCTACACCTTC | CASSLSGSGNYGYTF
TRBJ1-2 | TRBV7-2 | - | few | TGTGCCAGCAGCTTGGGGGTGACAGGCGACACCTATGGCTACACCTTC | CASSLGVTGDTYGYTF
TRBJ2-7 | TRBV20-1 | - | - | TGCAGTGCTAGCCACAGTCTTTCACACGAGCAGTACTTC | CSASHSLSHEQYF
TRBJ2-7 | TRBV10-3 | - | - | TGTGCCATCAGTGCAGGGGGGACTTACAATGAGCAGTACTTC | CAISAGGTYNEQYF
TRBJ2-5 | TRBV5-8 | TRBD1 | few | TGTGCCAGCAGCTCAGGGACAGGGGGCGTCCCCCAAGAGACCCAGTACTTC | CASSSGTGGVPQETQYF
TRBJ2-7 | TRBV7-2 | - | few | TGTGCCAGCAGCTTAGGTCCCGGGGAGTTCTCCGAGCAGTACTTC | CASSLGPGEFSEQYF
TRBJ1-1 | TRBV7-3 | TRBD1 | - | TGTGCCAGCAGCTTATTGGCAGGGGGCACTGAAGCTTTCTTT | CASSLLAGGTEAFF
TRBJ1-2 | TRBV7-6 | TRBD1 | once | TGTGCCAGCAGCTTAGGGACAGGAGTACACTATGGCTACACCTTC | CASSLGTGVHYGYTF
TRBJ1-6 | TRBV4-1 | - | - | TGCGCCAGCAGCCAGAGCGGGAGCTCCTATAATTCACCCCTCCACTTT | CASSQSGSSYNSPLHF
TRBJ2-7 | TRBV10-3 | TRBD1 | few | TGTGCCATCAGTGAGTCGGGACAGGGGACCTACGAGCAGTACTTC | CAISESGQGTYEQYF
TRBJ1-1 | TRBV6-2/TRBV6-3 | TRBD1 | many | TGTGCCAGCAGCTTGACAGGGTACACTGAAGCTTTCTTT | CASSLTGYTEAFF
TRBJ2-7 | TRBV7-9 | TRBD1 | - | TGTGCCAGCAGCCCCTCGACAGGGAAAGGAGCCCAGGCCTACGAGCAGTACTTC | CASSPSTGKGAQAYEQYF
TRBJ1-1 | TRBV7-2 | - | many | TGTGCCAGCAGCCCCACAAGGAACACTGAAGCTTTCTTT | CASSPTRNTEAFF
TRBJ2-3 | TRBV12-5 | TRBD1 | few | TGTGCTAGTGGTTTGCCCACAGGGGCCCCTAGCACAGATACGCAGTATTTT | CASGLPTGAPSTDTQYF
TRBJ2-1 | TRBV30 | - | - | TGTGCCTGGAGTGTACAGCAGGATCTGCAGTTCTTC | CAWSVQQDLQFF
TRBJ2-5 | TRBV7-2 | TRBD2 | - | TGTGCCAGCAGCCCAGGACTAGTTACGCATGGAGAGACCCAGTACTTC | CASSPGLVTHGETQYF
TRBJ1-1 | TRBV25-1 | - | - | TGTGCCAGCAGTGAATATAATACCTTGGGTGAAGCTTTCTTT | CASSEYNTLGEAFF
TRBJ2-7 | TRBV6-2/TRBV6-3 | - | - | TGTGCCAGCACCCTACGACAGGCAGGCTACGAGCAGTACTTC | CASTLRQAGYEQYF
TRBJ2-1 | TRBV7-9 | - | many | TGTGCCAGCAGCTTTTCAGGGGTCTACAATGAGCAGTTCTTC | CASSFSGVYNEQFF
TRBJ2-7 | TRBV6-8 | - | - | TGCACCAGCACCCAACAGAAACTGCTCTACGAGCAGTACTTC | CTSTQQKLLYEQYF
TRBJ2-3 | TRBV7-2 | - | - | TGTGCCAGCAGCCCCGGTGGCGGGTCAAGCACAGATACGCAGTATTTT | CASSPGGGSSTDTQYF
TRBJ1-5 | TRBV29-1 | - | few | TGCAGCGTTGACCCAGGGGGCAATCAGCCCCAGCATTTT | CSVDPGGNQPQHF
TRBJ1-2 | TRBV3-1 | - | - | TGTGTCAGCAGCCCCACAAGCAGGGAGGGAATCTATGGCTACACCTTC | CVSSPTSREGIYGYTF
TRBJ2-3 | TRBV12-3/TRBV12-4 | TRBD1 | - | TGTGCCAGCACCCCAGGGACAGCCACAGATACGCAGTATTTT | CASTPGTATDTQYF
TRBJ2-3 | TRBV20-1 | TRBD2 | - | TGCAGTGCTAGAGAAGGGCCAGCGGGGGGCACAGATACGCAGTATTTT | CSAREGPAGGTDTQYF
TRBJ2-7 | TRBV9 | TRBD2 | few | TGTGCCAGCAGCGCCGGATCCGGGACTACCTACGAACAGTACTTC | CASSAGSGTTYEQYF
TRBJ2-1 | TRBV20-1 | - | - | TGCAGTGCTAGAGTAGGGGGGGGGCGCGGCAATGAGCAGTTCTTC | CSARVGGGRGNEQFF
TRBJ2-1 | TRBV15 | TRBD2 | few | TGTGCCACCAGCAGGCGGGAGGGAAATTACAATGAGCAGTTCTTC | CATSRREGNYNEQFF
TRBJ2-1 | TRBV7-2 | TRBD2 | - | TGTGCCAGCAGCCCATTAAAAACTAGCGGGGGGGCCGGGGATGAGCAGTTCTTC | CASSPLKTSGGAGDEQFF
TRBJ2-1 | TRBV6-1 | - | - | TGTGCCAGCAGTGCAAACCCGGCGAACGAGCAGTTCTTC | CASSANPANEQFF
TRBJ1-5 | TRBV20-1 | - | - | TGCAGTGCTAGAGAAGGTGTTAAGGGCAATCAGCCCCAGCATTTT | CSAREGVKGNQPQHF
TRBJ2-3 | TRBV5-6 | - | once | TGTGCCAGCAGCCCTGTTGCCAGGGAGACAGATACGCAGTATTTT | CASSPVARETDTQYF
TRBJ1-2 | TRBV5-1 | - | - | TGCGCCAGCAGCCTAAGGACAAGGAACTATGGCTACACCTTC | CASSLRTRNYGYTF
TRBJ1-2 | TRBV19 | TRBD1 | - | TGTGCCAGTATGACTGACAGGGGCTATGGCTACACCTTC | CASMTDRGYGYTF
TRBJ1-2 | TRBV4-2 | - | few | TGTGCCAGCAGCCTTGGGACCTCTCCCAGCGGCTATGGCTACACCTTC | CASSLGTSPSGYGYTF
TRBJ2-3 | TRBV19 | TRBD1 | - | TGTGCCTCCGCCCGGACAGGGGGCACAGATACGCAGTATTTT | CASARTGGTDTQYF
TRBJ1-1 | TRBV29-1 | - | - | TGCAGCGGGTCAATGGGCTTCGGCAACACTGAAGCTTTCTTT | CSGSMGFGNTEAFF
TRBJ2-5 | TRBV4-1 | - | few | TGCGCCAGCAGCCAAAGAAAGGAGGGGGGAGTCGGCCAAGAGACCCAGTACTTC | CASSQRKEGGVGQETQYF
TRBJ1-1 | TRBV20-1 | - | few | TGCAGTGCTACGAGGCGGGCGGAGGGGGAAGCTTTCTTT | CSATRRAEGEAFF
TRBJ2-7 | TRBV29-1 | - | - | TGCAGCGTTGGGGGGCTTGAGGACGATGAGCAGTACTTC | CSVGGLEDDEQYF
TRBJ2-3 | TRBV5-4 | - | once | TGTGCCAGCACACAATGGACAGGCGGGGGAACAGATACGCAGTATTTT | CASTQWTGGGTDTQYF
TRBJ1-5 | TRBV10-3 | - | - | TGTGCCACCTGCCCGGACACCTATAGCAATCAGCCCCAGCATTTT | CATCPDTYSNQPQHF
TRBJ2-7 | TRBV4-1 | TRBD2 | few | TGCGCCAGCAGCCAACGACTAGCGGGGCCCTACGAGCAGTACTTC | CASSQRLAGPYEQYF
TRBJ1-4 | TRBV6-5 | TRBD1 | - | TGTGCCAGCACCCAGGGGGCCACTTTTGAAAAACTGTTTTTT | CASTQGATFEKLFF
TRBJ1-5 | TRBV6-5 | - | - | TGTGCCAGCAGCTTGGACAAGAGCAATCAGCCCCAGCATTTT | CASSLDKSNQPQHF
TRBJ1-5 | TRBV15 | - | few | TGTGCCACCAGCAGAGATGGCGATCGCAATCAGCCCCAGCATTTT | CATSRDGDRNQPQHF